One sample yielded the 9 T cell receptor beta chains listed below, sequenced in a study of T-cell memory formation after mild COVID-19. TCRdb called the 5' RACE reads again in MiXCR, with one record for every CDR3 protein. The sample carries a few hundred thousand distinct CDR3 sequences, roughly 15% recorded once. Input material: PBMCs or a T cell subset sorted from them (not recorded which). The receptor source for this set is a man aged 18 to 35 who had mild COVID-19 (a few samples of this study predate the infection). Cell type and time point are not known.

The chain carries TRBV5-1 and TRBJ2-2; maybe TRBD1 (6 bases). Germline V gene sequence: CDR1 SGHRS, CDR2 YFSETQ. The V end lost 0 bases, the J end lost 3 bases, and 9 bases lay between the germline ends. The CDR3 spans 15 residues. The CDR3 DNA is TGCGCCAGCAGCTTGGACAGGGCGTACACCGGGGAGCTGTTTTTT. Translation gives CASSLDRAYTGELFF. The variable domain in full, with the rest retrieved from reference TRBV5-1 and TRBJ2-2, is KAGVTQTPRYLIKTRGQQVTLSCSPISGHRSVSWYQQTPGQGLQFLFEYFSETQRNKGNFPGRFSGRQFSNSRSEMNVSTLELGDSALYLCASSLDRAYTGELFFGEGSRLTVL.

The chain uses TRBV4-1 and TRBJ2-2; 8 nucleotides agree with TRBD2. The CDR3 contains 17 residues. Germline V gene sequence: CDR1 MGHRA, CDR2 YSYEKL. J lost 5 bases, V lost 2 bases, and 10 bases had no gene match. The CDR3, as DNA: TGCGCCAGCAGCCAACCCGTTCGGGGGGGAAAAACCGGGGAGCTGTTTTTT. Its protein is CASSQPVRGGKTGELFF.

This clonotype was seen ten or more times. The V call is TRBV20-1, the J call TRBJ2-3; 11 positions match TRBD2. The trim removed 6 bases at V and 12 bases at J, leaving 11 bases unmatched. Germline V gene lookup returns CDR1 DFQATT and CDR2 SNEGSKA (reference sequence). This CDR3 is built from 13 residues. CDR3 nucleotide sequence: TGCAGTGCGGACCTTAGCGGGGGGGCCGCCCAGTATTTT. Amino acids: CSADLSGGAAQYF.

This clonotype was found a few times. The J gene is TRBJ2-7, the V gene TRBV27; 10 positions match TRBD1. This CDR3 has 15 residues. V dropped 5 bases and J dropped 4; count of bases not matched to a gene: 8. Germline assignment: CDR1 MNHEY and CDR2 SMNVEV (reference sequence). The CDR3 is CASSARDRGGYEQYF. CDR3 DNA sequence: TGTGCCAGCAGTGCCCGGGACAGGGGTGGTTACGAGCAGTACTTC.

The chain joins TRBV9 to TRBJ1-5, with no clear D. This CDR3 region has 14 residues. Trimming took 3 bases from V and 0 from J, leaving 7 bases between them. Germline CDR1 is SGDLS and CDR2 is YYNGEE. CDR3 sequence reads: CASSGGNSNQPQHF. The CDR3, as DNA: TGTGCCAGCAGCGGCGGTAATAGCAATCAGCCCCAGCATTTT.

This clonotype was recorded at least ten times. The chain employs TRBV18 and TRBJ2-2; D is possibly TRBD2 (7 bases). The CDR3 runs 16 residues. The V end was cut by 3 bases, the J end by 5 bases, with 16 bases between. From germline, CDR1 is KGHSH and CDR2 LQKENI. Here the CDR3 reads CASSPLGGPATGELFF. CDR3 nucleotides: TGTGCCAGCTCACCGCTCGGGGGGCCGGCGACCGGGGAGCTGTTTTTT.

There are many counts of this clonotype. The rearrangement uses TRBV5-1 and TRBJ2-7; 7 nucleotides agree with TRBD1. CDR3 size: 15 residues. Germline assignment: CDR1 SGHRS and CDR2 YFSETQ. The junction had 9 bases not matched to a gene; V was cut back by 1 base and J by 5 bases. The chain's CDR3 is CASSLYTGQTHEQYF. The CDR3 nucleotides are TGCGCCAGCAGCTTGTATACGGGACAGACACACGAGCAGTACTTC. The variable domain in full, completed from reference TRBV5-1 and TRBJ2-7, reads KAGVTQTPRYLIKTRGQQVTLSCSPISGHRSVSWYQQTPGQGLQFLFEYFSETQRNKGNFPGRFSGRQFSNSRSEMNVSTLELGDSALYLCASSLYTGQTHEQYFGPGTRLTVT.

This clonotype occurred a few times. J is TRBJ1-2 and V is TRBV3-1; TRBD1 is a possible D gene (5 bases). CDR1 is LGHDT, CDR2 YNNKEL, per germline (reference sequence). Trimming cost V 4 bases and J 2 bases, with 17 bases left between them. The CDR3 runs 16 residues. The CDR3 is CASSPSGGIGNYGYTF. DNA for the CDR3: TGTGCCAGCAGCCCCTCGGGGGGGATCGGAAACTATGGCTACACCTTC.

Here the CDR3 DNA reads TGTGCCAGCTCACCACCCGGGGATCTAGGCTACACCTTC. Encoded protein: CASSPPGDLGYTF. The rearrangement links TRBV18 to TRBJ1-2; D remains unclear. Per germline, CDR1 KGHSH and CDR2 LQKENI. Trimming took 0 bases from V and 8 from J, leaving 10 bases between them. The CDR3 runs 13 residues.